The 5 T cell receptor beta chains listed next were all sequenced from one sample in a study of PD-1 blockade in classical Hodgkin lymphoma. Time point: cycle 4 day 1 (C4D1), after more than five weeks of nivolumab. Relapses following autologous stem cell transplantation were seen in all patients, with brentuximab vedotin exposure varying. TCRdb's copy holds only in-frame clones and misses some; the assay was immunoSEQ multiplex PCR. The data contain about 28,000 clones, around 80% of them singletons. The source was peripheral blood mononuclear cells (PBMCs), collected before the fourth cycle of nivolumab. The origin of the receptors is a human donor with classical Hodgkin lymphoma.

This chain links TRBV6-5 with TRBJ2-1; no clear D. Germline V lookup: CDR1 MNHEY, CDR2 SVGAGI. Between the trimmed V and J ends, which lost 5 bases and 5 bases, there was a span of 10 bases. The CDR3 is 13 residues long. CDR3 region: CASSREANNEQFF. For the CDR3, the DNA is TGTGCCAGCAGTCGTGAGGCAAACAATGAGCAGTTCTTC.

The chain joins TRBV18 to TRBJ1-4; 10 bases align to TRBD1. The CDR3 loop spans 14 amino acids. CDR1 KGHSH and CDR2 LQKENI come from the germline V gene. V shed 4 bases and J 8 bases; nucleotides not matched to a gene: 4. DNA for the CDR3: TGTGCCAGCTCACTGACAGGGGGCAGGGAAAAACTGTTTTTT. It is translated as CASSLTGGREKLFF.

CDR3 sequence: CATGTFTDTQYF. In DNA form, the CDR3 reads TGTGCCACCGGGACCTTCACAGATACGCAGTATTTT. This rearrangement joins TRBV10-3 to TRBJ2-3; D is possibly TRBD1 or TRBD2 (5 bases each). The CDR3 runs 12 residues. The ends were cut back, 10 bases at V and 2 bases at J, with 10 bases in the middle. CDR1 is ENHRY, CDR2 SYGVKD, per germline.

The chain is built from TRBV2 and TRBJ1-3; D ambiguous. There are 13 residues in the CDR3. Trimming stripped 7 bases from V and 4 bases from J, with 11 bases between. The germline V gene encodes CDR1 SNHLY and CDR2 FYNNEI. The CDR3: CASNYMPGNTIYF. Here the CDR3 DNA reads TGTGCCAGCAATTATATGCCCGGAAACACCATATATTTT.

V gene TRBV6-1 combines with J gene TRBJ1-1; D call uncertain. The germline V gene has CDR1 MNHNS and CDR2 SASEGT. This CDR3 comprises 15 residues. Trimming left V 7 bases short and J 0 bases short, with 15 bases between. CDR3 loop: CASTIRRDMNTEAFF. DNA of the CDR3: TGTGCCAGCACCATAAGGAGAGACATGAACACTGAAGCTTTCTTT.